This TCR beta chain derives from a study of identical twins (dated by TCRdb to 2016 to 2017). In the study overall: To test whether fetal clonotypes persist, this study deep-sequenced TCR alpha and beta repertoires from monozygotic twins, from unrelated adults of various ages, and from cord blood. Replicate twin experiments were performed at different times using different library preparation protocols to rule out contamination.

In its sample, this clonotype was seen many times. There is no known antigen for this receptor. There are no base qualities to consult, and no much larger clone falls within one base. Receptor amplification or capture employed 5' RACE. Sequencing instrument: Illumina HiSeq 2000. A universal primer binding site was introduced by template switching, and a unique molecular identifier was present in the final cDNA, enabling accurate counting of TCR cDNA molecules. Specific primers in the conserved constant-segment region were used to synthesize first-strand cDNA for the TCR alpha and beta chains. To control for contamination, every cDNA library was double barcoded, receiving both a SMART-Mk sample barcode and Illumina barcodes. TruSeq adapter sequences, together with Illumina sample barcodes, were added in two successive PCR steps. TCR alpha and beta cDNA libraries were sequenced on the Illumina HiSeq platform with custom primers. Regarding the original processing steps: MiGEC processed the raw reads to extract unique molecular identifiers, while MiXCR was used to determine the CDR3 positions. Recombination models were inferred per individual with the repgenHMM and IGoR tools using an EM algorithm. Shared clonotype analysis was performed with the tcR package in R, normalizing sharing by the product of cloneset sizes. To study raw recombination without the effects of thymic and clonal selection, out-of-frame nonproductive sequences were analyzed. TCRdb cleaned the public reads at Q25 with fastp, built clones with MiXCR and kept in-frame beta chains. Every CDR3 protein is listed once, alongside the most common genes and DNA of its rows. The V and J calls come from TCRdb's annotation, not from the publication. This sample gives hundreds of thousands of distinct CDR3 sequences in total; roughly 6% of them show up just once. The leading ten clones occupy about 2% of the sample.

All donors were healthy Caucasians. The researchers also sequenced three unrelated adults who were not twins: a male aged 18 to 29, a male aged 50 to 60, and a female aged 50 to 60. Miltenyi CD45RO+ enrichment and human naive T-cell isolation kits were used to isolate memory (CD45RO+) and naive T cells from PBMC. On the study overall, not on this receptor specifically: Invariant T cells such as MAIT and iNKT could partly confound zero-insertion analyses, although diverse VJ usage argued against such confounding for most clonotypes. Recombination models systematically underestimated out-of-frame TCR alpha sharing in monozygotic twins but agreed with sharing between unrelated individuals. Out-of-frame TCR alpha sequences shared between twins showed an excess of low generation-probability sequences compared with coincidental sharing between unrelated individuals. Abundant cord blood beta clonotypes had fewer insertions, young adult naive repertoires showed a similar but weaker trend, and memory repertoires showed no such trend. Conclusions relied on cross-sectional statistical analysis, since the same donors could not be followed over many years. A weaker excess of twin sharing was found in beta out-of-frame sequences because the signal-to-noise ratio was lowered by fewer shared sequences.

There are 15 amino acids in the CDR3, from cysteine to phenylalanine inclusive. The retained sequence is limited to the CDR3, 45 bases, with the frame set at the first base. The trim is 6 bases for V and 0 bases for J, with a gap of 11 bases between the germline ends. The clonotype originates from a man younger than 35 in good health. The chain was built from TRBV12-3 or TRBV12-4 and TRBJ2-2; TRBD2 is a possible D gene, resting on 5 matching bases. What was sequenced was naive T cells sorted from blood. The sample's cell subset or site, from its label and the paper: cells isolated with a human naive T-cell isolation kit. The CDR3 protein is CASRASRPNTGELFF. The sequence in DNA is TGTGCCAGCAGGGCTAGCAGACCGAACACCGGGGAGCTGTTTTTT.